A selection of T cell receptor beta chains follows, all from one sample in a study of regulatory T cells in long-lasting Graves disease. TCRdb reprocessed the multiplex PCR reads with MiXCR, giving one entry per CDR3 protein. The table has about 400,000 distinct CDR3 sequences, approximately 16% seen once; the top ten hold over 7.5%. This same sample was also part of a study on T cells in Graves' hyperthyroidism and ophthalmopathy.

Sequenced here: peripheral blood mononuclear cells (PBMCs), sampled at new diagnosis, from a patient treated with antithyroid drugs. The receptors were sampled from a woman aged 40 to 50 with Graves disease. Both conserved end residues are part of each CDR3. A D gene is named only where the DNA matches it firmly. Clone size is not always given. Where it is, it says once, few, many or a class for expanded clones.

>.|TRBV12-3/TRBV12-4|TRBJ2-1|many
TGTGCCAGCAGTCCTACAGTGGGAGAGCAGTTCTTC
CASSPTVGEQFF
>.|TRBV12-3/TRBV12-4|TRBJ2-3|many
TGTGCCGTCGACACCGGCACAGATACGCAGTATTTT
CAVDTGTDTQYF
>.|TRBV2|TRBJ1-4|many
TGTGCCAGCATCCAAAGCCCAGGTGAAAAACTGTTTTTT
CASIQSPGEKLFF
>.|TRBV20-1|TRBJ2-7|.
TGCAGTGCTAGAGACCAGGGTCAAGAGCAGTACTTC
CSARDQGQEQYF
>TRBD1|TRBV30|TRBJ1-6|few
TGTGCCTGGAGTCTCGGGACAGGCCGATATAATTCACCCCTCCACTTT
CAWSLGTGRYNSPLHF
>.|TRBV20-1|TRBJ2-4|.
TGCAGTGCTAGAAGTGACAGGGCCAAAAACATTCAGTACTTC
CSARSDRAKNIQYF
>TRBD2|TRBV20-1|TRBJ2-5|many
TGCAGTGCCACTAGCGGACTAGCGGGAGAGGTAGAGACCCAGTACTTC
CSATSGLAGEVETQYF
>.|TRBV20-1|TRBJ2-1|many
TGCAGTGCTAGAGATTTCCGGGTACAAGGTGAGCAGTTCTTC
CSARDFRVQGEQFF
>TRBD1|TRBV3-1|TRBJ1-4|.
TGTGCCAGCAGTACCTCCCGGACAGGGGGTGAAAAACTGTTTTTT
CASSTSRTGGEKLFF
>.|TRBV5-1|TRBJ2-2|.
TGCGCCAGCACCGAGAGGCCCACCTCGAACACCGGGGAGCTGTTTTTT
CASTERPTSNTGELFF
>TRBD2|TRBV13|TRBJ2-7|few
TGTGCCAGCAGCTTAGGTCGGGAGGTAATCGAGCAGTACTTC
CASSLGREVIEQYF
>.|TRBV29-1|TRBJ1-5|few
TGCAGCGTATTGGACGGCAATCAGCCCCAGCATTTT
CSVLDGNQPQHF
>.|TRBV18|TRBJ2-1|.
TGTGCCAGCTCCCGGGGTGGGGACAATGAGCAGCTCTTC
CASSRGGDNEQLF
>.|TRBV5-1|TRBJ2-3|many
TGCGCCAGCAGAGATCTGAGCAACACAGATACGCAGTATTTT
CASRDLSNTDTQYF
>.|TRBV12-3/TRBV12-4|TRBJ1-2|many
TGTGCCAGCAGTTTCGCGGTAAAGGATGGCTACACCTTC
CASSFAVKDGYTF